This is a list of T cell receptor beta chains from one sample in a study of T-cell memory formation after mild COVID-19. TCRdb re-called the 5' RACE reads with MiXCR, one entry per CDR3 protein. In the table there are tens of thousands of distinct CDR3 sequences, about 15% of which are singletons. The sequenced sample was PBMCs or a T cell subset sorted from them (not recorded which). These receptors were taken from an adult woman who had mild COVID-19 (a few samples of this study predate the infection). Cell type and time point are not known. The CDR3 runs from the conserved cysteine through the conserved F or W. A D gene is named only where the DNA matches it firmly. Size is omitted from some rows. Given values are once, few, many or a class for expanded clones.

size	D	V	J	DNA	CDR3
few	TRBD2	TRBV2	TRBJ2-1	TGTGCCAGCAGAGCATCTAGCGGGGGGTACAATGAGCAGTTCTTC	CASRASSGGYNEQFF
medium-sized	.	TRBV7-9	TRBJ2-1	TGTGCCAGCAGCCCAAGTTGGCAGGGGCGGGGCAATGAGCAGTTCTTC	CASSPSWQGRGNEQFF
few	.	TRBV5-5	TRBJ2-1	TGTGCCACGGCGGGCGGGTACAATGAGCAGTTCTTC	CATAGGYNEQFF
few	.	TRBV7-3	TRBJ1-1	TGTGCCAGCAGCTTTCCAGGGGACTCTGAAGCTTTCTTT	CASSFPGDSEAFF
few	.	TRBV5-6	TRBJ1-1	TGTGCCAGCAGCTTGGGGTTAGGTTACACTGAAGCTTTCTTT	CASSLGLGYTEAFF
few	TRBD2	TRBV7-9	TRBJ2-1	TGTGCCAGCAGCTTGACTAGCGGGGCCCCTAATGAGCAGTTCTTC	CASSLTSGAPNEQFF
few	.	TRBV20-1	TRBJ2-1	TGCAGTGCGCCTCTCGGGGGTGCCTACAATGAGCAGTTCTTC	CSAPLGGAYNEQFF
.	.	TRBV5-5	TRBJ1-5	TGTGCCAGCAGAACCCCTGGGGCAGGGGCTCAGCCCCAGCATTTT	CASRTPGAGAQPQHF
.	.	TRBV6-2/TRBV6-3	TRBJ2-7	TGTGCCAGCAGTTACGTCCCCCAGGGCCGGGACGAGCAGTACTTC	CASSYVPQGRDEQYF
few	.	TRBV7-9	TRBJ1-1	TGTGCCAGCAGCTTAGAAAACAGAGTGAACACTGAAGCTTTCTTT	CASSLENRVNTEAFF
few	.	TRBV4-1	TRBJ1-2	TGCGCCAGCAGCCAGGGGGGGTATAGCTATGGCTACACCTTC	CASSQGGYSYGYTF
.	.	TRBV11-3	TRBJ1-1	TGTGCCAGCAGCTTCCCGACAGCTGAAGCTTTCTTT	CASSFPTAEAFF
.	.	TRBV7-9	TRBJ2-3	TGTGCCAGCAGCCGGGGCCTCAAGGAGTCCGATACGCAGTATTTT	CASSRGLKESDTQYF
few	TRBD1	TRBV7-8	TRBJ1-2	TGTGCCAGCAGACAAGGACAGGGTATCTATGGCTACACCTTC	CASRQGQGIYGYTF
many	.	TRBV19	TRBJ2-6	TGTGCCAGTAGTATGGGGGACGGGGCCAACGTCCTGACTTTC	CASSMGDGANVLTF
once	.	TRBV7-9	TRBJ2-7	TGTGCCAGCAGCTGGGGATCCTACGAGCAGTACTTC	CASSWGSYEQYF
.	.	TRBV21-1	TRBJ2-3	.	CASTRRFAPGTATDTQYF
.	.	TRBV10-3	TRBJ1-1	TGTGCCATCAGTGAGTTGCAGGGGATGTGGAACACTGAAGCTTTCTTT	CAISELQGMWNTEAFF
many	.	TRBV7-9	TRBJ2-5	TGTGCCAGCAGCTTCGGGAGCCAAGAGACCCAGTACTTC	CASSFGSQETQYF
few	.	TRBV20-1	TRBJ2-1	TGCAGTGCTAGAGATAGGTGGACCTACAATGAGCAGTTCTTC	CSARDRWTYNEQFF
many	TRBD2	TRBV25-1	TRBJ2-5	TGTGCCAGCAGTGAAGGGAGGGGTCAAGAGACCCAGTACTTC	CASSEGRGQETQYF
.	.	TRBV12-3/TRBV12-4	TRBJ2-4	TGTGCCAGCAGTTTAGGTCAGGCGGGAAACATTCAGTACTTC	CASSLGQAGNIQYF
few	.	TRBV5-5	TRBJ2-7	TGTGCCAGCAGTCCCCACACAACCTACGAGCAGTACTTC	CASSPHTTYEQYF
few	.	TRBV7-6	TRBJ1-1	TGTGCCAGCAGCTTAGGCCCCAGGACCGCCATCAGTGGGGCTTTCTTT	CASSLGPRTAISGAFF
.	.	TRBV20-1	TRBJ2-2	TGCAGTGCCGCACCCGAGGGAACTAGATCTACCGGGGAGCTGTTTTTT	CSAAPEGTRSTGELFF
.	.	TRBV5-5	TRBJ2-7	TGTGCCAGCAGCTCTTACGGGACCACCTACGAGCAGTACTTC	CASSSYGTTYEQYF